What follows describes a single TCR beta chain. Its antigen is undetermined. Trimming took 3 bases from V and 9 from J, leaving 21 bases between them. Germline V CDR1 and CDR2: DFQATT, SNEGSKA (reference sequence). This CDR3 has 15 residues. This sample was taken from a study of CD8 T cells in Susac syndrome. CD8+ and CD4+ T cells circulating in blood were sequenced for TCR beta. It was negative isolation that provided the CD8+ and CD4+ T cells, whereas TEMRA cells were enriched by FACS. An input of about 0.45 to 1 ug of RNA was subjected to reverse transcription using random hexamers. Amplification of TCR beta CDR3 by immunoSEQ multiplex PCR spanned 54 Vbeta and 13 Jbeta. TCRdb re-derived calls from the immunoSEQ multiplex PCR reads in MiXCR, one entry per CDR3 protein. The repertoire has about 70,000 distinct CDR3 sequences, roughly 94% of them found once; the top ten carry approximately 0.25%. Study-wide results and caveats: The study recognized that the number of individuals in its TCR sequencing and HLA analysis was relatively small.

The chain employs TRBV20-1 and TRBJ1-5; maybe TRBD1 (5 bases). The sequence was obtained from a human donor in good health. Sequenced: CD8+ T cells from PBMCs. The CDR3 DNA follows: TGCAGTGCTAGTTTCGGGACGGGCTCCTATCGGCCCCAGCATTTT. This encodes CSASFGTGSYRPQHF.